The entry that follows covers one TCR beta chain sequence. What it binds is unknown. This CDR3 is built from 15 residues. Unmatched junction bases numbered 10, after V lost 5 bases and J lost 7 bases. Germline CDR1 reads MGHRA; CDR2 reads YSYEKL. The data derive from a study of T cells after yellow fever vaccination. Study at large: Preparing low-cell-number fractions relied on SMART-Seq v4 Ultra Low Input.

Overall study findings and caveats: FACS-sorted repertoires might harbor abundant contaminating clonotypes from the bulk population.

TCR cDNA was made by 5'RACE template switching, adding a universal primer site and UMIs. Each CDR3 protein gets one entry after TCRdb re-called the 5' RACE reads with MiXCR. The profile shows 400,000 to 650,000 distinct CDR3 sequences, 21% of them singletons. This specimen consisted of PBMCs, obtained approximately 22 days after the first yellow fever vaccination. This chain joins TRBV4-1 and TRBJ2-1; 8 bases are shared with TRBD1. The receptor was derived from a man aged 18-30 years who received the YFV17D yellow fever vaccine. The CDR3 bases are TGCGCCAGCAGCTACGGGGCAGGGGGCCTTAATGAGCAGTTCTTC. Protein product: CASSYGAGGLNEQFF.